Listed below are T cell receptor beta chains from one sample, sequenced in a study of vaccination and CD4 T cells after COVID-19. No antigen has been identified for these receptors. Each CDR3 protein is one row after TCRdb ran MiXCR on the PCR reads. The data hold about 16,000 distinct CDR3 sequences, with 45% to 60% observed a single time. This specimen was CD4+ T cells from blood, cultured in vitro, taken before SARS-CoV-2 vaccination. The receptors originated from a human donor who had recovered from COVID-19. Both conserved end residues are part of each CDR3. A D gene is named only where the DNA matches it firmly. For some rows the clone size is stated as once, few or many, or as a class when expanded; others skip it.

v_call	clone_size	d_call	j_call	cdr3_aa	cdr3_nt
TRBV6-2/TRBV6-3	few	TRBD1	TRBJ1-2	CASSPRDRDSPSYTF	TGTGCCAGCAGCCCCAGGGACAGGGACTCTCCAAGCTACACCTTC
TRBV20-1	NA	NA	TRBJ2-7	CSATPPSAYEQYF	TGCAGTGCCACCCCTCCAAGCGCCTACGAGCAGTACTTC
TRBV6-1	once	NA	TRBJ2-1	CASSGWSSNEQFF	TGTGCCAGCAGTGGGTGGAGCAGCAATGAGCAGTTCTTC
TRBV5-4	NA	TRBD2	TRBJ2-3	CASSRPSGASTDTQYF	TGTGCCAGCAGCAGACCTAGCGGGGCTAGCACAGATACGCAGTATTTT
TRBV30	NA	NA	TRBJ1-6	CAWSVGNSPLHF	TGTGCCTGGAGTGTAGGGAACTCACCCCTCCACTTT
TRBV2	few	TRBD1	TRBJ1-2	CASSDRGIGYTF	TGTGCCAGCTCCGACAGGGGGATTGGCTACACCTTC
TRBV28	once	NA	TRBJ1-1	CASSTIFGGRTEAFF	TGTGCCAGCAGTACCATATTCGGGGGGCGAACTGAAGCTTTCTTT
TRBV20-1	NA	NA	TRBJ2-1	CSARVQRPPDDEQFF	TGCAGTGCTAGGGTCCAGCGGCCCCCCGACGACGAGCAGTTCTTC
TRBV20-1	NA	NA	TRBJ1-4	CSVDNEKLFF	TGCAGTGTTGATAATGAAAAACTGTTTTTT
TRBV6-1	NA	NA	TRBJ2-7	CASSENGLGWTYEQYF	TGTGCCAGCAGTGAAAACGGATTGGGGTGGACCTACGAGCAGTACTTC
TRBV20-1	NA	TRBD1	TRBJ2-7	CSARDGQGLAYEQYF	TGCAGTGCTAGAGACGGACAGGGGCTAGCCTACGAGCAGTACTTC
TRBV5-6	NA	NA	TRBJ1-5	CASSFYGDNQPQHF	TGTGCCAGCAGCTTTTACGGTGACAATCAGCCCCAGCATTTT
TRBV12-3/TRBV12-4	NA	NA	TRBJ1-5	CASSFSRNQPQHF	TGTGCCAGCAGTTTCTCCCGCAATCAGCCCCAGCATTTT
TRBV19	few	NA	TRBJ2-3	CASAASVGWESADTQYF	TGTGCCAGCGCAGCGAGTGTAGGGTGGGAGTCGGCAGATACGCAGTATTTT
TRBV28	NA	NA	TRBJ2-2	CASSLRVYTGELFF	TGTGCCAGCAGTTTAAGGGTCTACACCGGGGAGCTGTTTTTT
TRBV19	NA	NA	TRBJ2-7	CASSIGSGLYEQYF	TGTGCCAGTAGTATAGGTAGCGGACTCTACGAGCAGTACTTC
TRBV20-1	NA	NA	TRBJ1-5	CSALDRNQPQHF	TGCAGTGCTCTCGACAGAAATCAGCCCCAGCATTTT
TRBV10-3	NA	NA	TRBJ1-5	CAISESKGGVGDQPQHF	TGTGCCATCAGTGAGTCGAAGGGAGGGGTGGGGGATCAGCCCCAGCATTTT
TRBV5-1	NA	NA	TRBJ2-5	CASTRGGSLQETQYF	TGCGCCAGCACCCGAGGTGGGAGTCTCCAAGAGACCCAGTACTTC
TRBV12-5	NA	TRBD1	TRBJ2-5	CASRQGPEETQYF	TGTGCTAGCCGACAGGGGCCCGAAGAGACCCAGTACTTC
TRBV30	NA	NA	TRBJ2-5	CAWSESPRGTQYF	TGTGCCTGGAGTGAGTCACCCCGGGGGACCCAGTACTTC